The rows below give T cell receptor beta chains drawn from one sample of a study of cytomegalovirus exposure and HLA in healthy donors. Sequenced by immunoSEQ multiplex PCR; TCRdb stores in-frame clones only, minus some. The table records 35,000 to 45,000 clones, approximately 70% of them present only once. The sample was PBMCs. The receptor set was obtained from a man aged 30 to 39 in good health and CMV-seronegative. Both conserved end residues are part of each CDR3. A D gene is named only where the DNA matches it firmly. Clone size is shown for a subset of rows, as once, few, many or a class of expanded clone.

v_call: TRBV10-2; clone_size: .; d_call: .; j_call: TRBJ2-2; cdr3_aa: CASSEIDTGELFF; cdr3_nt: TGCGCCAGCAGTGAGATAGACACCGGGGAGCTGTTTTTT
v_call: TRBV29-1; clone_size: .; d_call: .; j_call: TRBJ2-7; cdr3_aa: CSVAEGYYEQYF; cdr3_nt: TGCAGCGTTGCCGAGGGCTACTACGAGCAGTACTTC
v_call: TRBV28; clone_size: .; d_call: .; j_call: TRBJ1-6; cdr3_aa: CASSGRENSPLHF; cdr3_nt: TGTGCCAGCAGCGGACGGGAAAATTCACCCCTCCACTTT
v_call: TRBV4-2; clone_size: .; d_call: .; j_call: TRBJ2-5; cdr3_aa: CASSQALTGMRQETQYF; cdr3_nt: TGTGCCAGCAGCCAAGCTCTCACAGGTATGCGTCAAGAGACCCAGTACTTC
v_call: TRBV6-4; clone_size: few; d_call: .; j_call: TRBJ2-2; cdr3_aa: CASSEAEDTGELFF; cdr3_nt: TGTGCCAGCAGTGAAGCGGAAGACACCGGGGAGCTGTTTTTT
v_call: TRBV5-4; clone_size: .; d_call: TRBD2; j_call: TRBJ2-3; cdr3_aa: CASSLPGLADSRTDTQYF; cdr3_nt: TGTGCCAGCAGCTTACCGGGACTAGCGGATAGTCGCACAGATACGCAGTATTTT
v_call: TRBV5-1; clone_size: .; d_call: TRBD2; j_call: TRBJ2-7; cdr3_aa: CASRKTSREGPSEQYF; cdr3_nt: TGCGCCAGCAGGAAAACATCGAGGGAGGGCCCTTCCGAGCAGTACTTC
v_call: TRBV28; clone_size: .; d_call: .; j_call: TRBJ2-7; cdr3_aa: CASSSQLKQQYF; cdr3_nt: TGTGCCAGCAGTTCTCAACTGAAACAGCAGTACTTC
v_call: TRBV11-3; clone_size: .; d_call: .; j_call: TRBJ2-1; cdr3_aa: CASSSDWNNEQFF; cdr3_nt: TGTGCCAGCAGCTCCGACTGGAACAATGAGCAGTTCTTC
v_call: TRBV4-3; clone_size: .; d_call: TRBD1; j_call: TRBJ1-2; cdr3_aa: CASSQSVDRGFYGYTF; cdr3_nt: TGCGCCAGCAGCCAATCCGTGGACAGGGGATTTTACGGCTACACCTTC
v_call: TRBV6-6; clone_size: .; d_call: .; j_call: TRBJ2-7; cdr3_aa: CASSRRDSYEQYF; cdr3_nt: TGTGCCAGCAGCCGCCGGGACTCCTACGAGCAGTACTTC
v_call: TRBV28; clone_size: .; d_call: .; j_call: TRBJ2-7; cdr3_aa: CASRNPTGRIYEQYF; cdr3_nt: TGTGCCAGCCGCAACCCCACAGGGCGTATCTACGAGCAGTACTTC
v_call: TRBV6-5; clone_size: .; d_call: .; j_call: TRBJ2-7; cdr3_aa: CASSYKSNGAYEQYF; cdr3_nt: TGTGCCAGCAGTTACAAGTCTAACGGGGCCTACGAGCAGTACTTC
v_call: TRBV6-5; clone_size: .; d_call: TRBD2; j_call: TRBJ2-7; cdr3_aa: CASRPGEGGSYEQYF; cdr3_nt: TGTGCCAGCAGGCCTGGGGAGGGCGGGTCCTACGAGCAGTACTTC
v_call: TRBV4-1; clone_size: .; d_call: .; j_call: TRBJ2-7; cdr3_aa: CASSDERAYEQYF; cdr3_nt: TGCGCCAGCAGTGACGAGCGGGCCTACGAGCAGTACTTC
v_call: TRBV5-1; clone_size: once; d_call: .; j_call: TRBJ2-7; cdr3_aa: CASRFGTASYEQYF; cdr3_nt: TGCGCCAGCAGATTCGGGACTGCCTCGTACGAGCAGTACTTC
v_call: TRBV6-5; clone_size: .; d_call: .; j_call: TRBJ1-2; cdr3_aa: CASRAGVYGYTF; cdr3_nt: TGTGCCAGCAGGGCAGGCGTCTATGGCTACACCTTC
v_call: TRBV2; clone_size: .; d_call: .; j_call: TRBJ1-5; cdr3_aa: CASGQWENQPQHF; cdr3_nt: TGTGCCAGCGGACAGTGGGAAAATCAGCCCCAGCATTTT
v_call: TRBV6-5; clone_size: .; d_call: TRBD1; j_call: TRBJ1-2; cdr3_aa: CASTRTGNDGYTF; cdr3_nt: TGTGCCAGCACCCGGACAGGGAACGATGGCTACACCTTC
v_call: TRBV4-1; clone_size: once; d_call: .; j_call: TRBJ2-7; cdr3_aa: CASSYSDRLTYEQYF; cdr3_nt: TGCGCCAGCAGCTATTCCGACAGGCTAACCTACGAGCAGTACTTC
v_call: TRBV5-6; clone_size: .; d_call: .; j_call: TRBJ2-1; cdr3_aa: CASSSSAGANEQFF; cdr3_nt: TGTGCCAGCAGCTCCTCTGCGGGGGCCAATGAGCAGTTCTTC
v_call: TRBV6-1; clone_size: .; d_call: .; j_call: TRBJ2-1; cdr3_aa: CASSNSGYSYNEQFF; cdr3_nt: TGTGCCAGCAGTAATAGCGGTTACTCCTACAATGAGCAGTTCTTC
v_call: TRBV6-6; clone_size: .; d_call: .; j_call: TRBJ1-4; cdr3_aa: CASTMTWGVEKLFF; cdr3_nt: TGTGCCAGCACCATGACTTGGGGGGTTGAAAAACTGTTTTTT
v_call: TRBV28; clone_size: .; d_call: .; j_call: TRBJ2-6; cdr3_aa: CASGGQANVLTF; cdr3_nt: TGTGCCAGCGGCGGACAGGCCAACGTCCTGACTTTC
v_call: TRBV5-4; clone_size: .; d_call: .; j_call: TRBJ1-6; cdr3_aa: CASSLRAGNDRSYNSPLHF; cdr3_nt: TGTGCCAGCAGCTTGAGGGCGGGCAACGATCGCTCCTATAATTCACCCCTCCACTTT
v_call: TRBV14; clone_size: .; d_call: .; j_call: TRBJ1-1; cdr3_aa: CASSQQGNTEAFF; cdr3_nt: TGTGCCAGCAGCCAACAGGGAAACACTGAAGCTTTCTTT
v_call: TRBV6-5; clone_size: .; d_call: .; j_call: TRBJ1-1; cdr3_aa: CASSRAAEAFF; cdr3_nt: TGTGCCAGCTCCAGGGCAGCTGAAGCTTTCTTT
v_call: TRBV28; clone_size: few; d_call: .; j_call: TRBJ1-1; cdr3_aa: CASRRRAGVTEAFF; cdr3_nt: TGTGCCAGCAGAAGGAGAGCAGGGGTCACTGAAGCTTTCTTT
v_call: TRBV25-1; clone_size: few; d_call: TRBD2; j_call: TRBJ2-1; cdr3_aa: CASNGGAYNEQFF; cdr3_nt: TGTGCCAGCAACGGGGGGGCCTACAATGAGCAGTTCTTC
v_call: TRBV7-6; clone_size: .; d_call: .; j_call: TRBJ2-5; cdr3_aa: CASSLLQLAQTQYF; cdr3_nt: TGTGCCAGCAGCTTGCTGCAACTAGCTCAGACCCAGTACTTC
v_call: TRBV7-2; clone_size: .; d_call: .; j_call: TRBJ2-7; cdr3_aa: CASSPRSGTYEQYF; cdr3_nt: TGTGCCAGCAGCCCCCGGTCTGGGACATACGAGCAGTACTTC
v_call: TRBV7-8; clone_size: .; d_call: .; j_call: TRBJ2-7; cdr3_aa: CASSSQAYEQYF; cdr3_nt: TGTGCCAGCAGCTCACAGGCCTACGAGCAGTACTTC
v_call: TRBV13; clone_size: .; d_call: .; j_call: TRBJ1-5; cdr3_aa: CASSFSVGAQHF; cdr3_nt: TGTGCCAGCAGCTTTTCGGTCGGGGCCCAGCATTTT
v_call: TRBV2; clone_size: once; d_call: .; j_call: TRBJ1-6; cdr3_aa: CASTSNSPLHF; cdr3_nt: TGTGCCAGCACGAGCAATTCACCCCTCCACTTT
v_call: TRBV18; clone_size: .; d_call: .; j_call: TRBJ1-4; cdr3_aa: CASSPNQGPEKLFF; cdr3_nt: TGTGCCAGCTCACCAAACCAGGGTCCCGAAAAACTGTTTTTT
v_call: TRBV15; clone_size: few; d_call: TRBD2; j_call: TRBJ2-5; cdr3_aa: CATSRTGTSGRQTQYF; cdr3_nt: TGTGCCACCAGCAGAACCGGGACTAGCGGGAGGCAGACCCAGTACTTC
v_call: TRBV6-5; clone_size: .; d_call: TRBD1; j_call: TRBJ2-2; cdr3_aa: CASSTDRKNTGELFF; cdr3_nt: TGTGCCAGCAGCACGGACAGGAAGAACACCGGGGAGCTGTTTTTT
v_call: TRBV20-1; clone_size: .; d_call: .; j_call: TRBJ1-2; cdr3_aa: CSGRGGEGYTF; cdr3_nt: TGCAGTGGTCGAGGGGGGGAGGGCTACACCTTC
v_call: TRBV6-1; clone_size: .; d_call: .; j_call: TRBJ2-5; cdr3_aa: CAILLTALYQETQYF; cdr3_nt: TGTGCCATTCTTCTGACAGCCTTGTACCAAGAGACCCAGTACTTC
v_call: TRBV5-4; clone_size: .; d_call: .; j_call: TRBJ1-4; cdr3_aa: CASSLLGATNEKLFF; cdr3_nt: TGTGCCAGCAGCCTCCTGGGGGCGACTAATGAAAAACTGTTTTTT
v_call: TRBV4-2; clone_size: .; d_call: .; j_call: TRBJ2-7; cdr3_aa: CASSQDQGGGPDEQYF; cdr3_nt: TGTGCCAGCAGCCAAGATCAAGGGGGAGGGCCGGACGAGCAGTACTTC
v_call: TRBV28; clone_size: .; d_call: .; j_call: TRBJ2-5; cdr3_aa: CASSLGAAQETQYF; cdr3_nt: TGTGCCAGCAGCCTTGGGGCAGCTCAAGAGACCCAGTACTTC
v_call: TRBV7-9; clone_size: once; d_call: .; j_call: TRBJ1-4; cdr3_aa: CASSHRGGNEKLFF; cdr3_nt: TGTGCCAGCAGCCACCGGGGGGGTAATGAAAAACTGTTTTTT
v_call: TRBV6-4; clone_size: .; d_call: TRBD2; j_call: TRBJ2-3; cdr3_aa: CASAASGIRADTQYF; cdr3_nt: TGTGCCAGCGCGGCTAGCGGGATAAGGGCAGATACGCAGTATTTT
v_call: TRBV7-2; clone_size: .; d_call: .; j_call: TRBJ2-7; cdr3_aa: CASSPRHGSYEQYF; cdr3_nt: TGTGCCAGCAGCCCTCGACACGGCTCCTACGAGCAGTACTTC
v_call: TRBV10-3; clone_size: few; d_call: TRBD2; j_call: TRBJ2-1; cdr3_aa: CAIAPGLAGGSYEQFF; cdr3_nt: TGTGCCATCGCCCCGGGGCTAGCGGGGGGTTCATACGAGCAGTTCTTC
v_call: TRBV18; clone_size: .; d_call: .; j_call: TRBJ1-1; cdr3_aa: CASSPDWRDTEAFF; cdr3_nt: TGTGCCAGCTCACCCGACTGGAGGGACACTGAAGCTTTCTTT
v_call: TRBV28; clone_size: .; d_call: .; j_call: TRBJ1-2; cdr3_aa: CASSFGAYGYTF; cdr3_nt: TGTGCCAGCAGTTTTGGGGCCTATGGCTACACCTTC
v_call: TRBV6-5; clone_size: few; d_call: .; j_call: TRBJ2-7; cdr3_aa: CASSYSMGRNEQYF; cdr3_nt: TGTGCCAGCAGTTACTCGATGGGGCGGAACGAGCAGTACTTC
v_call: TRBV28; clone_size: few; d_call: TRBD2; j_call: TRBJ2-1; cdr3_aa: CASSLADGGEEYNEQFF; cdr3_nt: TGTGCCAGCAGTTTAGCGGACGGGGGGGAGGAATACAATGAGCAGTTCTTC
v_call: TRBV7-7; clone_size: .; d_call: .; j_call: TRBJ2-2; cdr3_aa: CASSLDRNTGELFF; cdr3_nt: TGTGCTAGCAGCTTAGACAGGAACACCGGGGAGCTGTTTTTT
v_call: TRBV6-1; clone_size: few; d_call: .; j_call: TRBJ2-7; cdr3_aa: CASSESFPGLLVYEQYF; cdr3_nt: TGTGCCAGCAGTGAATCTTTCCCGGGACTCCTCGTCTACGAGCAGTACTTC